The 27 T cell receptor beta chains in this list originate from one sample, sequenced in a study of shared clonotypes between healthy human individuals. Here immunoSEQ multiplex PCR was the method, and the copy in TCRdb shows in-frame clones only, minus some. The table shows under 2,000,000 clones, with about 94% occurring only once. CD8 cells classed as naive were CD45RO-negative and positively selected for CCR7, excluding terminally differentiated effector memory CD45RA+ cells. Sequenced input: naive CD8+ T cells sorted from blood. The receptors stem from a man aged 18 to 29 in good health.

V and J are TRBV30 and TRBJ2-5; D unclear. Trimming took off 2 bases at V and 13 bases at J, with 14 bases between the two ends. The CDR3 spans 11 residues. The germline V gene has CDR1 GTSNPN and CDR2 SVGIG (reference sequence). The CDR3 bases are TGTGCCTGGAGTTTAGGCCCTGGGCTGTACTTC. Amino acids: CAWSLGPGLYF.

Of note for this clone: Different DNA sequences within this sample yield the same CDR3. This CDR3 reads CASGLGETQYF. CDR3 DNA sequence: TGTGCTAGTGGTCTAGGAGAGACCCAGTACTTC. J is TRBJ2-5 and V is TRBV12-5; no clear D. With 5 bases removed from V and 4 bases from J, the gap between germline ends came to 5 bases. This CDR3 has 11 amino acids. Germline CDR1 LGHNT, CDR2 FRNRAP. Supplemented by reference TRBV12-5 and TRBJ2-5, the full variable domain reads DARVTQTPRHKVTEMGQEVTMRCQPILGHNTVFWYRQTMMQGLELLAYFRNRAPLDDSGMPKDRFSAEMPDATLATLKIQPSEPRDSAVYFCASGLGETQYFGPGTRLLVL.

Notes on this clone: Other DNA sequences in this specimen translate into the identical CDR3. The rearrangement joins TRBV7-9 to TRBJ2-1; 9 bases are a match to TRBD1. Germline CDR1 is SEHNR and CDR2 is FQNEAQ (reference sequence). The CDR3 is 15 residues long. Trimming at V came to 5 bases and at J to 3 bases, leaving 5 bases not matched to a gene. CDR3 loop: CASSDPGQGYNEQFF. CDR3 in DNA: TGTGCCAGCAGCGATCCGGGACAGGGCTACAATGAGCAGTTCTTC. Looking up the rest from reference TRBV7-9 and TRBJ2-1 gives the full variable domain: DTGVSQNPRHKITKRGQNVTFRCDPISEHNRLYWYRQTLGQGPEFLTYFQNEAQLEKSRLLSDRFSAERPKGSFSTLEIQRTEQGDSAMYLCASSDPGQGYNEQFFGPGTRLTVL.

The rearrangement links TRBV28 to TRBJ2-3; TRBD2 might be the D (5 bases). Trimming removed 7 bases at V and 1 base at J, with 21 bases between. Germline V gene data show CDR1 as MDHEN and CDR2 as SYDVKM. The CDR3 is 17 residues long. Here the CDR3 DNA reads TGTGCCAGCAAGTCGCTCGACGCGGACTGGCGCACAGATACGCAGTATTTT. Its protein product is CASKSLDADWRTDTQYF.

The V and J genes are TRBV10-2 and TRBJ1-2; TRBD1 matches 7 bases. Germline V gene data show CDR1 as WSHSY and CDR2 as SAAADI. The CDR3 is 14 residues long. Trimming cost V 5 bases and J 0 bases; bases outside gene matches: 3. CDR3 sequence: CASSTGAPNYGYTF. The CDR3 DNA sequence: TGCGCCAGCAGTACAGGGGCCCCTAACTATGGCTACACCTTC.

CDR3 nucleotides: TGTGCCAGCGGCATAACAGGGGGTAATGAAAAACTGTTTTTT. Translated: CASGITGGNEKLFF. V and J are TRBV27 and TRBJ1-4, with 8 bases identical to TRBD1. The CDR3 is made up of 14 amino acids. CDR1 and CDR2 from the germline V gene are MNHEY and SMNVEV (reference sequence). The junction had 6 bases not matched to a gene; V was cut back by 8 bases and J by 4 bases. Based on the CDR3 plus reference TRBV27 and TRBJ1-4, the full variable domain is EAQVTQNPRYLITVTGKKLTVTCSQNMNHEYMSWYRQDPGLGLRQIYYSMNVEVTDKGDVPEGYKVSRKEKRNFPLILESPSPNQTSLYFCASGITGGNEKLFFGSGTQLSVL.

With regard to this clone: This may come from a read error, since a much larger clone is one base off. This specimen includes other DNA sequences encoding the same CDR3. The J gene is TRBJ2-5, the V gene TRBV5-6; D uncertain. The J call could be wrong; TRBJ2-7 is a better fit for the DNA end. The V gene's germline CDR1 is SGHDT and CDR2 YYEEEE. CDR3 length: 11 amino acids. This CDR3 is CASSSSYEQYF. For the CDR3, the DNA is TGTGCCAGCAGCTCATCCTACGAGCAGTACTTC.

The chain links TRBV7-8 to TRBJ1-1, with D perhaps TRBD1 (6 bases). The CDR3 loop spans 15 amino acids. Trimming removed 5 bases from V and 0 bases from J, with 13 bases in between. Germline CDR1 is SGHVS and CDR2 is FQNEAQ. The CDR3 sequence is CASSDRDTLNTEAFF. CDR3 DNA: TGTGCCAGCAGCGACCGGGACACCTTGAACACTGAAGCTTTCTTT.

V and J are TRBV5-4 and TRBJ2-1; 11 nucleotides agree with TRBD2. There are 15 residues in the CDR3. Germline-derived CDR1 and CDR2 are SGHNT and YYREEE (reference sequence). V shed 3 bases and J 8 bases; nucleotides not matched to a gene: 7. The CDR3 reads CASSWRLAGSDEQFF. The CDR3 region has the DNA TGTGCCAGCAGCTGGAGACTAGCGGGAAGTGATGAGCAGTTCTTC.

A note on this clone: Other nucleotide sequences in the sample specify the same CDR3. The rearrangement uses TRBV19 and TRBJ2-1, with a possible D match to TRBD2 (5 bases). CDR1 is LNHDA, CDR2 SQIVND, per germline (reference sequence). The CDR3 consists of 12 residues. V was shortened by 1 base and J by 8 bases, with 6 bases between the two germline ends. The DNA of the CDR3 is TGTGCCAGTAGTATAGGGGGAGATGAGCAGTTCTTC. This encodes CASSIGGDEQFF.

As regards this clone: Other DNA sequences of this sample code for an identical CDR3. This chain links TRBV4-1 with TRBJ1-1; D remains unclear. Trimming shortened V by 1 base and J by 4 bases, and 7 bases separated the two germline ends. This CDR3 has 13 residues. CDR1 is MGHRA and CDR2 is YSYEKL in the germline V gene. CDR3 sequence (DNA): TGCGCCAGCAGCCAAGCCCTCGGCACTGAAGCTTTCTTT. This codes for CASSQALGTEAFF.

The chain has TRBV5-6 and TRBJ2-2, with TRBD1 matching 9 bases. In germline, CDR1 is SGHDT, CDR2 YYEEEE. The CDR3 is made up of 15 amino acids. V dropped 4 bases and J dropped 5; count of bases not matched to a gene: 6. CDR3 loop: CASSVGQGITGELFF. The CDR3, as DNA: TGTGCCAGCAGCGTAGGACAGGGGATAACCGGGGAGCTGTTTTTT.

V usage is TRBV7-9 and J usage is TRBJ1-1; 7 positions match TRBD1. Germline V gives CDR1 SEHNR, CDR2 FQNEAQ (reference sequence). This CDR3 region has 16 residues. The J segment lost 1 base and the V segment lost 4 bases, leaving 9 bases of the junction unmatched. The CDR3 is CASSSSGGFQNTEAFF. CDR3 DNA: TGTGCCAGCAGCTCTTCAGGGGGTTTCCAGAACACTGAAGCTTTCTTT.

This clone has just one count. The chain couples TRBV19 to TRBJ2-7; 8 bases are a match to TRBD1. This CDR3 is built from 15 residues. CDR1 and CDR2 (germline): LNHDA, SQIVND (reference sequence). The V gene end was trimmed by 5 bases and the J gene end by 2 bases; junction bases not matched to a gene: 8. The CDR3 protein is CASSVDRGRTYEQYF. DNA for the CDR3: TGTGCCAGTAGTGTCGACAGGGGTAGAACCTACGAGCAGTACTTC.

The chain couples TRBV7-8 to TRBJ2-7; D perhaps matches TRBD1 (6 bases). The CDR3 spans 13 residues. The V gene's germline CDR1 is SGHVS and CDR2 FQNEAQ. The V and J ends lost 5 bases and 1 base respectively, with 9 bases between them. The CDR3 sequence: CASSDRSSYEQYF. CDR3 coding DNA: TGTGCCAGCAGCGACAGGTCGTCCTACGAGCAGTACTTC. The full variable domain, completed using reference TRBV7-8 and TRBJ2-7, is GAGVSQSPRYKVAKRGQDVALRCDPISGHVSLFWYQQALGQGPEFLTYFQNEAQLDKSGLPSDRFFAERPEGSVSTLKIQRTQQEDSAVYLCASSDRSSYEQYFGPGTRLTVT.

This chain connects TRBV19 to TRBJ1-4; D is unclear. There are 12 residues in the CDR3. Germline V gene sequence: CDR1 LNHDA, CDR2 SQIVND (reference sequence). Trimming shortened V by 6 bases and J by 5 bases, and 7 bases separated the two germline ends. The CDR3 bases are TGTGCCAGTAGGGACGGAAATGAAAAACTGTTTTTT. Encoded protein: CASRDGNEKLFF.

The sample holds a few counts of this clone. The V call is TRBV7-9, the J call TRBJ1-1; TRBD1 might be the D (5 bases). The CDR3 runs to 12 residues. The V end lost 6 bases, the J end lost 2 bases, and 7 bases lay between the germline ends. Germline V gene data show CDR1 as SEHNR and CDR2 as FQNEAQ (reference sequence). CDR3 coding DNA: TGTGCCAGCAGGGGGGATAACACTGAAGCTTTCTTT. Its protein product is CASRGDNTEAFF.

The chain joins TRBV25-1 to TRBJ1-2, with a weak D call TRBD1 (6 bases). This CDR3 region has 13 residues. Per the germline V gene, CDR1 is MGHDK and CDR2 is SYGVNS. Trimming stripped 8 bases from V and 4 bases from J, with 14 bases between. In DNA, the CDR3 is TGTGCCAGCTCATTTGGGGGCGTCTATGGCTACACCTTC. Protein product: CASSFGGVYGYTF.

V gene TRBV7-8 combines with J gene TRBJ2-5, with D perhaps matching TRBD2 (6 bases). V lost 6 bases and J lost 3, with 14 bases in between. The CDR3 extends over 14 amino acids. Per the germline V gene, CDR1 is SGHVS and CDR2 is FQNEAQ. In nucleotides, the CDR3 is TGTGCCAGCAGTGCCGGGACTTACGAAGAGACCCAGTACTTC. Protein product: CASSAGTYEETQYF.

This clone occurred once. The chain's CDR3 is CASSPLGLSGNTIYF. The CDR3, as DNA: TGTGCCAGCAGCCCTCTAGGACTCTCTGGAAACACCATATATTTT. The rearrangement joins TRBV14 to TRBJ1-3, with D uncertain. Germline CDR1 reads SGHDN; CDR2 reads FVKESK. The CDR3 totals 15 residues. V lost 4 bases to trimming and J lost 0 bases, with 10 bases between them.

The CDR3 nucleotides read TGCGCCAGCAGCCACCTAGGTTCGGGCACTGAAGCTTTCTTT. Encoded protein: CASSHLGSGTEAFF. The chain is built from TRBV4-1 and TRBJ1-1; D not resolved. Germline V CDR1 and CDR2: MGHRA, YSYEKL. CDR3 length: 14 amino acids. V was shortened by 3 bases and J by 4 bases, with 12 bases between the two germline ends.

The CDR3 region has the DNA TGCGCCAGCACCATAGCGGGAGGCTACAATGAGCAGTTCTTC. This gives the protein CASTIAGGYNEQFF. This chain joins TRBV5-1 and TRBJ2-1; 10 bases fit TRBD2. J lost 3 bases, V lost 6 bases, and 3 bases had no gene match. Germline CDR1 SGHRS, CDR2 YFSETQ. CDR3 length: 14 amino acids.

This clone has a single count. The rearrangement joins TRBV2 to TRBJ1-1, with no clear D. The CDR3 runs to 15 residues. V lost 3 bases, J lost 1 base, and 12 bases lay in between. Germline V lookup: CDR1 SNHLY, CDR2 FYNNEI. The CDR3 DNA is TGTGCCAGCAGTGAGAGGGTTCTATGGAACACTGAAGCTTTCTTT. Encoded protein: CASSERVLWNTEAFF.

This chain connects TRBV4-3 to TRBJ2-1; 11 bases align to TRBD2. This CDR3 region has 17 residues. CDR1 is LGHNA and CDR2 is YSLEER in the germline V gene. Trimming took 1 base from V and 2 from J; bases not matched to a gene: 4. In DNA form, the CDR3 reads TGCGCCAGCAGCCAAGCTAGCGGGAGGCCACCCTACAATGAGCAGTTCTTC. Protein: CASSQASGRPPYNEQFF.

The gene calls are TRBV6-5 and TRBJ2-2; 7 positions agree with TRBD1. The V and J ends lost 1 base and 5 bases, in that order; junction bases with no gene match: 1. CDR1 and CDR2 from the germline V gene are MNHEY and SVGAGI. CDR3 length: 14 amino acids. The CDR3 loop is CASSYYRGTGELFF. CDR3 coding DNA: TGTGCCAGCAGTTACTACAGGGGAACCGGGGAGCTGTTTTTT.

The sample holds one count of this clone. The rearrangement joins TRBV5-4 to TRBJ1-2; D is unclear. The germline V gene has CDR1 SGHNT and CDR2 YYREEE (reference sequence). V was shortened by 0 bases and J by 0 bases, with 15 bases between the two germline ends. The CDR3 spans 17 residues. The CDR3 nucleotides read TGTGCCAGCAGCTTGGCCGCAGGTGGGCCCTCTAACTATGGCTACACCTTC. Translation gives CASSLAAGGPSNYGYTF.

The chain combines TRBV10-3 with TRBJ2-7; D gene ambiguous. CDR1 is ENHRY, CDR2 SYGVKD, per germline. The ends were cut back, 10 bases at V and 7 bases at J, with 17 bases in the middle. CDR3 length: 12 residues. CDR3 nucleotides: TGTGCCACCCGGGCGGAATCGGGTGAGCAGTACTTC. This sequence encodes CATRAESGEQYF.